The 5 T cell receptor beta chains below were found in one sample sequenced in a study of monozygotic twins with inflammatory bowel disease. TCRdb processed the 5' RACE reads again and assigns one entry to each CDR3 protein, with no DNA. In all, the sample yields some 150,000 distinct CDR3 sequences. The sequenced material came from blood. The source of these receptors is a human donor with ulcerative colitis or Crohn's disease, or a healthy co-twin of an affected twin (not recorded which).

The chain combines TRBV7-2 with TRBJ2-2. From germline, CDR1 is SGHTA and CDR2 FQGNSA. The CDR3 sequence is 12 residues long. This chain's CDR3 is CASSWVGGELFF.

This chain links TRBV19 with TRBJ2-7; TCRdb outputs TRBD1, but without DNA this stays unchecked. CDR3 length: 13 amino acids. Per germline, CDR1 LNHDA and CDR2 SQIVND (reference sequence). This CDR3 reads CASSSPGAYEQYF.

The chain couples TRBV11-2 to TRBJ2-2; TCRdb indicates TRBD1, and absent DNA this call remains unverified. The germline CDR1 and CDR2 sequences are SGHAT and FQNNGV. This CDR3 region has 19 residues. The CDR3 sequence: CASSLDLAYAGFSTGELFF. Based on the CDR3 plus reference TRBV11-2 and TRBJ2-2, the full variable domain is EAGVAQSPRYKIIEKRQSVAFWCNPISGHATLYWYQQILGQGPKLLIQFQNNGVVDDSQLPKDRFSAERLKGVDSTLKIQPAKLEDSAVYLCASSLDLAYAGFSTGELFFGEGSRLTVL.

V and J are TRBV6-1 and TRBJ2-1; TCRdb designates TRBD1, a call that cannot be tested without DNA. The length of the CDR3 is 15 residues. Per germline, CDR1 MNHNS and CDR2 SASEGT. The CDR3 protein is CASSITGQGFNEQFF.

The chain uses TRBV5-5 and TRBJ1-1; TCRdb designates TRBD1, a call that cannot be tested without DNA. The germline CDR1 and CDR2 sequences are SGHKS and YYEKEE (reference sequence). The CDR3 loop spans 14 amino acids. The CDR3 is CASSGGTVGTEAFF.